The 19 T cell receptor beta chains below come from one sample, sequenced in a study of blood T cells in healthy people across ages. Sample-barcoded 5' priming and a J-beta primer mix drove a second PCR of about 6 to 12 cycles. TCRdb reanalysed the 5' RACE reads using MiXCR and keeps one entry per CDR3 protein. The table records approximately 780,000 distinct CDR3 sequences, roughly 26% of them present only once. The same data also went into a second study, on T cells of mothers and their children.

Material for sequencing was blood. These receptors originate from a boy aged 5-17 years in good health.

On this clonotype itself: A read error may produce the germline difference seen at one junction end. The J gene is TRBJ2-4, the V gene TRBV20-1; D is perhaps TRBD2 (5 bases). Germline CDR1 is DFQATT and CDR2 is SNEGSKA (reference sequence). There are 14 residues in the CDR3. CDR3 nucleotides: TGCAGCGCTAGAGGGTCCGGGCCTAAAAACATTCAGTACTTC. This codes for CSARGSGPKNIQYF.

Details on this clonotype: A junction end diverges from the germline sequence, so it may reflect a read error. This rearrangement joins TRBV2 to TRBJ2-5, with 8 bases lining up with TRBD2. Near its end, the DNA agrees better with TRBJ2-1, so the J call may be wrong. The CDR3 is 16 residues long. Germline loops: CDR1 SNHLY, CDR2 FYNNEI. In DNA form, the CDR3 reads TGCGCCAGCGGGGGATTATTTGCGGGGCCTAGGGATGAGCAGTTCTTC. This translates into CASGGLFAGPRDEQFF.

V usage is TRBV7-6 and J usage is TRBJ2-5; D unresolved. The J call is in doubt because the DNA end fits TRBJ2-7 better. The germline gives CDR1 SGHVS, CDR2 FNYEAQ. The CDR3 extends over 12 amino acids. CDR3 residues: CASSSDVHEQYF. The CDR3 nucleotides read TGTGCCAGCAGCTCCGACGTCCACGAGCAGTACTTC.

The chain joins TRBV10-3 to TRBJ1-1, with D possibly TRBD1 on 6 matching bases. The germline gives CDR1 ENHRY, CDR2 SYGVKD. The CDR3 totals 11 residues. V was shortened by 10 bases and J by 5 bases, with 11 bases between the two germline ends. CDR3 coding DNA: TGTGCCACACAGGGACAAACTGAAGCTTTCTTT. This encodes CATQGQTEAFF.

V usage is TRBV12-5 and J usage is TRBJ2-1; TRBD1 agrees at 9 bases. The J call is uncertain, as TRBJ2-7 better fits the DNA end. The CDR3 has 16 amino acids. Germline V gene lookup returns CDR1 LGHNT and CDR2 FRNRAP. CDR3 DNA sequence: TGTGCTAGTGGTCTGATCCCCTTTCCGACAGGGGGGGAGCAGTACTTC. Its protein is CASGLIPFPTGGEQYF.

The gene calls are TRBV18 and TRBJ2-7; a possible D gene is TRBD2 (6 bases). The V end was cut by 2 bases, the J end by 1 base, with 18 bases between. CDR1 KGHSH and CDR2 LQKENI come from the germline V gene. The CDR3 has 17 amino acids. The CDR3 DNA reads TGTGCCAGCTCACCAAGGGAGGTGCGGGGACTTTCCTACGAGCAGTACTTC. It codes for CASSPREVRGLSYEQYF.

The chain carries TRBV11-2 and TRBJ2-7; weak D call: TRBD1 (6 bases). Trimming took off 5 bases at V and 3 bases at J, with 14 bases between the two ends. The CDR3 runs to 14 residues. From germline, CDR1 is SGHAT and CDR2 FQNNGV. The CDR3, as DNA: TGTGCCAGCAGCGGACGACAGGCGGACTACGAGCAGTACTTC. Protein sequence: CASSGRQADYEQYF.

This clonotype was observed a few times. This chain connects TRBV6-2 or TRBV6-3 to TRBJ1-5; D is ambiguous. Trimming left V 2 bases short and J 6 bases short, with 11 bases between. CDR1 MNHEY and CDR2 SVGEGT come from the germline V gene. The CDR3 runs to 14 residues. The CDR3 DNA reads TGTGCCAGCAGTTACCGGTTGAGCGGTCAGCCCCAGCATTTT. It is translated as CASSYRLSGQPQHF.

The chain links TRBV7-3 to TRBJ1-6; no clear D gene. This CDR3 is 14 amino acids long. Germline V gene sequence: CDR1 SGHTA, CDR2 FQGTGA. The V end lost 1 base, the J end lost 13 bases, and 14 bases lay between the germline ends. This chain's CDR3 is CASSLRFGGSPLHF. The CDR3 DNA sequence: TGTGCCAGCAGCTTAAGATTCGGTGGGTCGCCCCTCCACTTT.

This clonotype occurred a few times. The chain couples TRBV28 to TRBJ2-5; 12 bases fit TRBD2. The CDR3 covers 15 residues. The germline CDR1 and CDR2 sequences are MDHEN and SYDVKM. Trimming removed 5 bases from V and 4 bases from J; junction bases left unmatched: 5. CDR3: CASSQLAGGGETQYF. For the CDR3, the DNA is TGTGCCAGCAGTCAACTAGCGGGGGGCGGAGAGACCCAGTACTTC.

V is TRBV20-1 and J is TRBJ2-5; D gene ambiguous. Trimming took 2 bases from V and 1 from J, leaving 11 bases between them. CDR1 and CDR2 from the germline V gene are DFQATT and SNEGSKA (reference sequence). The CDR3 is 14 residues long. CDR3 nucleotide sequence: TGCAGTGCTAGACCTCACCGAGGCCAAGAGACCCAGTACTTC. It yields the protein CSARPHRGQETQYF.

This clonotype was counted only a few times. Its ends do not fully match the called genes, so a read error is possible. V usage is TRBV2 and J usage is TRBJ2-5; D is unresolved. Germline loops: CDR1 SNHLY, CDR2 FYNNEI. The CDR3 covers 14 residues. The CDR3 region has the DNA TGTGCCAACAGTGCCTCTCTTGGGTGGGAGACCCAGTACTTC. The encoded protein is CANSASLGWETQYF.

The V and J genes are TRBV5-1 and TRBJ1-3; D remains unclear. Germline loops: CDR1 SGHRS, CDR2 YFSETQ. V lost 0 bases and J lost 3, with 13 bases in between. CDR3 length equals 16 residues. The CDR3 sequence: CASSLDVGVGGNTIYF. For the CDR3, the DNA is TGCGCCAGCAGCTTGGATGTAGGAGTGGGTGGAAACACCATATATTTT.

CDR3 amino acids: CASSRDRGLSEAFF. The CDR3 DNA reads TGCGCCAGCAGCCGGGACAGGGGGCTGTCTGAAGCTTTCTTT. The chain couples TRBV5-1 to TRBJ1-1; 12 positions match TRBD1. Germline trimming cut 4 bases from V and 6 bases from J; bases unmatched to any gene: 4. Germline CDR1 is SGHRS and CDR2 is YFSETQ. The CDR3 loop spans 14 amino acids.

This clonotype turned up a few times. The rearrangement links TRBV20-1 to TRBJ1-1; 7 bases are shared with TRBD1. The germline gives CDR1 DFQATT, CDR2 SNEGSKA (reference sequence). This CDR3 has 15 amino acids. Germline trimming cut 7 bases from V and 1 base from J; bases unmatched to any gene: 12. CDR3 region: CSGARPTGSNTEAFF. CDR3 nucleotides: TGCAGTGGCGCCAGGCCGACAGGGTCGAACACTGAAGCTTTCTTT.

J is TRBJ2-7 and V is TRBV6-2 or TRBV6-3; TRBD2 agrees at 7 bases. Germline V gene lookup returns CDR1 MNHEY and CDR2 SVGEGT. Losses at the gene ends were 5 bases for V and 3 bases for J; bases not matched to a gene: 4. The CDR3 totals 13 residues. Here the CDR3 reads CASSIAGYYEQYF. The CDR3 DNA is TGTGCCAGCAGTATAGCGGGCTACTACGAGCAGTACTTC.

V and J are TRBV3-1 and TRBJ2-7, with 8 bases that match TRBD1. CDR1 LGHDT and CDR2 YNNKEL come from the germline V gene (reference sequence). The V segment lost 1 base and the J segment 5 bases; nucleotides outside the gene matches: 10. This CDR3 is built from 16 residues. In DNA, the CDR3 is TGTGCCAGCAGCCAAGGCCTGAGACAGGGGTTGAACGAGCAGTACTTC. The encoded protein is CASSQGLRQGLNEQYF.

The chain is built from TRBV20-1 and TRBJ1-4, with 7 nucleotides matching TRBD1. The germline V gene encodes CDR1 DFQATT and CDR2 SNEGSKA (reference sequence). The CDR3 contains 13 residues. J gave up 7 bases and V 3 bases, and 5 bases lay outside the gene matches. CDR3 in amino acids: CSARDRRSEKLFF. CDR3 sequence (DNA): TGCAGTGCTAGGGACAGGAGGAGTGAAAAACTGTTTTTT.

In its sample, this clonotype was seen many times. This chain links TRBV7-9 with TRBJ2-7; perhaps TRBD1 as D (5 bases). The CDR3 loop spans 13 amino acids. Trimming removed 1 base from V and 3 bases from J, with 7 bases in between. Germline V gives CDR1 SEHNR, CDR2 FQNEAQ (reference sequence). CDR3 loop: CASSLVGLYEQYF. The CDR3 DNA is TGTGCCAGCAGCTTAGTGGGGCTCTACGAGCAGTACTTC.